The 21 T cell receptor beta chains given below trace back to one sample, sequenced in a study of blood T cell repertoires in COVID-19. Using immunoSEQ multiplex PCR, the repertoire was profiled, and TCRdb retains in-frame clones only, with some absent. The sample lists about 160,000 clones, over 75% occurring once. Specimen: PBMCs or T cells enriched from blood (not recorded which). Every receptor here comes from a woman in her thirties or forties with acute COVID-19.

The V and J genes are TRBV12-3 or TRBV12-4 and TRBJ1-1, with D possibly being TRBD1 (5 bases). CDR3 length: 13 residues. Trimming removed 4 bases at V and 4 bases at J, with 10 bases between. The CDR3 DNA sequence: TGTGCCAGCAGTTCGGGGGTAGTCACTGAAGCTTTCTTT. Translated, it gives CASSSGVVTEAFF.

The V call is TRBV20-1, the J call TRBJ2-3; 13 bases map to TRBD2. This CDR3 contains 17 residues. The V segment lost 3 bases and the J segment 5 bases; nucleotides outside the gene matches: 11. Germline V gives CDR1 DFQATT, CDR2 SNEGSKA (reference sequence). In nucleotides, the CDR3 is TGCAGTGCTAGTCCCGATAGGACTAGCGGGAGCGGAGATACGCAGTATTTT. It yields the protein CSASPDRTSGSGDTQYF.

The chain links TRBV12-5 to TRBJ2-1; TRBD2 matches 9 bases. This CDR3 comprises 14 residues. CDR1 and CDR2 from the germline V gene are LGHNT and FRNRAP. V shed 1 base, J shed 7 bases, and the junction held 2 bases outside the gene matches. CDR3 sequence reads: CASGLASGTNEQFF. CDR3 sequence (DNA): TGTGCTAGTGGTTTGGCTAGCGGGACAAATGAGCAGTTCTTC.

The chain joins TRBV4-2 to TRBJ2-1; D not resolved. Trimming cost V 0 bases and J 6 bases, with 9 bases left between them. Germline lookup yields CDR1 LGHNA and CDR2 YNFKEQ. There are 14 residues in the CDR3. CDR3 region: CASSQDERSNEQFF. CDR3 in DNA: TGTGCCAGCAGCCAAGACGAGAGATCCAATGAGCAGTTCTTC.

A note on this clone: A junction end diverges from the germline sequence, so it may reflect a read error. The rearrangement links TRBV7-9 to TRBJ2-2; 8 bases line up with TRBD1. Germline-derived CDR1 and CDR2 are SEHNR and FQNEAQ (reference sequence). This CDR3 has 11 residues. CDR3 nucleotides: TGTGCCAGCAGCCCCACAGGGGGGCTGTTTTTT. It specifies CASSPTGGLFF.

This clone was seen once. This chain uses TRBV7-9 with TRBJ2-7; 8 bases are a match to TRBD1. V lost 1 base to trimming and J lost 2 bases; unmatched junction nucleotides: 4. Germline CDR1 reads SEHNR; CDR2 reads FQNEAQ (reference sequence). The CDR3 is 15 amino acids. Here the CDR3 reads CASSLGTGLTYEQYV. The CDR3 DNA reads as TGTGCCAGCAGCTTAGGGACAGGGTTAACCTACGAGCAGTACGTC.

This clone was seen more than once but under ten times. The chain employs TRBV5-1 and TRBJ2-3, with D unresolved. The V end was cut by 0 bases, the J end by 5 bases, with 7 bases between. This CDR3 has 13 residues. Germline loops: CDR1 SGHRS, CDR2 YFSETQ. The CDR3: CASSLVSLDTQYF. In DNA form, the CDR3 reads TGCGCCAGCAGCTTGGTGAGTTTAGATACGCAGTATTTT.

The gene calls are TRBV4-1 and TRBJ1-6; no clear D. V gave up 0 bases and J gave up 9 bases, with 6 bases separating them. Germline values: CDR1 MGHRA, CDR2 YSYEKL. The CDR3 length is 13 residues. CDR3 DNA: TGCGCCAGCAGCCAAGAGCGTCTTTCACCCCTCCACTTT. Protein product: CASSQERLSPLHF.

The chain has TRBV20-1 and TRBJ1-1, with unresolved D. The CDR3 spans 13 residues. V was shortened by 3 bases and J by 1 base, with 9 bases between the two germline ends. Germline CDR1 and CDR2: DFQATT and SNEGSKA (reference sequence). Here the CDR3 reads CSASRSGNTEAFF. Written as DNA, the CDR3 is TGCAGTGCTAGTCGTTCCGGGAACACTGAAGCTTTCTTT.

This clone came up once. The chain is built from TRBV6-5 and TRBJ1-2; TRBD1 aligns across 8 bases. The CDR3 length is 15 residues. Germline V gives CDR1 MNHEY, CDR2 SVGAGI. Trimming removed 2 bases from V and 8 bases from J; junction bases left unmatched: 10. The CDR3 DNA sequence: TGTGCCAGCAGTTACCCACAGGACAGGGTAAAAGGCTACACCTTC. This sequence encodes CASSYPQDRVKGYTF.

This clone was detected only a few times. This chain uses TRBV2 with TRBJ2-7, with D possibly matching TRBD2 (5 bases). The V end lost 7 bases, the J end lost 6 bases, and 10 bases lay between the germline ends. CDR3 length: 11 amino acids. Germline V gene lookup returns CDR1 SNHLY and CDR2 FYNNEI. CDR3 loop: CASNRDSEQYF. The CDR3 DNA sequence: TGTGCCAGCAATCGGGATAGCGAGCAGTACTTC.

The genes are TRBV2 and TRBJ2-3, with 10 bases identical to TRBD2. This CDR3 spans 15 amino acids. Germline CDR1 reads SNHLY; CDR2 reads FYNNEI. Losses at the gene ends were 1 base for V and 4 bases for J; bases not matched to a gene: 2. CDR3 coding DNA: TGTGCCAGCAGTGAAGGGACTAGCGGTGCAGATACGCAGTATTTT. It is translated as CASSEGTSGADTQYF.

The chain links TRBV7-6 to TRBJ2-3; D is possibly TRBD2 (6 bases). From germline, CDR1 is SGHVS and CDR2 FNYEAQ. This CDR3 comprises 15 residues. Trimming left V 2 bases short and J 4 bases short, with 13 bases between. In nucleotides, the CDR3 is TGTGCCAGCAGCTTAAGGCGCACGGGAGCAGATACGCAGTATTTT. Protein product: CASSLRRTGADTQYF.

This rearrangement joins TRBV7-2 to TRBJ2-1, with 7 bases identical to TRBD2. The germline V gene has CDR1 SGHTA and CDR2 FQGNSA. J gave up 8 bases and V 0 bases, and 10 bases lay outside the gene matches. The CDR3 runs to 16 residues. CDR3 coding DNA: TGTGCCAGCAGCTTAGCGCCGACTCGCCGGGGGGATGAGCAGTTCTTC. Protein product: CASSLAPTRRGDEQFF.

The chain recombines TRBV18 with TRBJ2-1, with 11 bases fitting TRBD2. Germline V CDR1 and CDR2: KGHSH, LQKENI. The J segment lost 10 bases and the V segment lost 4 bases, leaving 12 bases of the junction unmatched. The CDR3 has 16 residues. DNA of the CDR3: TGTGCCAGCTCACTCCCCACTAGCGGGAGAGGATGGGAGCAGTTCTTC. Residues: CASSLPTSGRGWEQFF. The full variable domain, rest sourced from reference TRBV18 and TRBJ2-1, is NAGVMQNPRHLVRRRGQEARLRCSPMKGHSHVYWYRQLPEEGLKFMVYLQKENIIDESGMPKERFSAEFPKEGPSILRIQQVVRGDSAAYFCASSLPTSGRGWEQFFGPGTRLTVL.

The chain uses TRBV28 and TRBJ1-1; 8 nucleotides line up with TRBD1. The junction had 6 bases not matched to a gene; V was cut back by 5 bases and J by 4 bases. Germline V gene sequence: CDR1 MDHEN, CDR2 SYDVKM. This CDR3 spans 14 amino acids. The CDR3 coding sequence is TGTGCCAGCAGTGCGTGGACAGGGATCACTGAAGCTTTCTTT. Its protein product is CASSAWTGITEAFF. The full variable domain, in which reference TRBV28 and TRBJ1-1 provide the parts outside the CDR3, is DVKVTQSSRYLVKRTGEKVFLECVQDMDHENMFWYRQDPGLGLRLIYFSYDVKMKEKGDIPEGYSVSREKKERFSLILESASTNQTSMYLCASSAWTGITEAFFGQGTRLTVV.

DNA of the CDR3: TGTGCCAGCAGCTTGGATAGGGCAGGGCGAGGTTCACCCCTCCACTTT. Translating gives CASSLDRAGRGSPLHF. V and J are TRBV5-4 and TRBJ1-6, with D possibly matching TRBD1 (5 bases). This CDR3 contains 16 residues. V was trimmed by 0 bases and J by 9 bases, leaving 16 bases between them. Germline V CDR1 and CDR2: SGHNT, YYREEE (reference sequence).

The CDR3 region is CASSQEQGLGEQYF. The CDR3 DNA is TGCGCCAGCAGCCAAGAGCAGGGTCTCGGCGAGCAGTACTTC. J is TRBJ2-7 and V is TRBV4-1; a weak D match, TRBD1 (5 bases). This CDR3 comprises 14 residues. Trimming cost V 0 bases and J 6 bases, with 12 bases left between them. Germline CDR1 reads MGHRA; CDR2 reads YSYEKL.

CDR3 DNA: TGTGCCAGCAGCTTATTGGGACTAGCGGGGCCCCCCGTCCATGAGCAGTTCTTC. Translating gives CASSLLGLAGPPVHEQFF. J is TRBJ2-1 and V is TRBV11-2; 13 bases fit TRBD2. V shed 2 bases, J shed 8 bases, and the junction held 12 bases outside the gene matches. The CDR3 spans 18 residues. Per the germline V gene, CDR1 is SGHAT and CDR2 is FQNNGV.

This clone was observed once. J is TRBJ2-7 and V is TRBV6-5; 7 bases fit TRBD1. The V segment lost 6 bases and the J segment 2 bases; nucleotides outside the gene matches: 4. The germline gives CDR1 MNHEY, CDR2 SVGAGI. This CDR3 is built from 13 residues. The chain's CDR3 is CASRGDRAYEQYV. Here the CDR3 DNA reads TGTGCCAGCAGAGGGGACAGAGCCTACGAGCAGTACGTC.

A note on this clone: At one boundary the junction diverges from the germline segment, which might be a read error. V and J are TRBV2 and TRBJ2-3; a weak D match, TRBD2 (5 bases). Germline V CDR1 and CDR2: SNHLY, FYNNEI. CDR3 size: 14 residues. The CDR3 loop reads CASREGGSTDTQYF. The CDR3, as DNA: TGTGCCAGCAGGGAAGGCGGGAGCACAGATACGCAGTATTTT.